The 6 T cell receptor beta chains given below trace back to one sample, sequenced in a study of T cells in Graves' hyperthyroidism and ophthalmopathy. Amplified TCR beta CDR3 regions came from RNA transcripts. Initially, a first-round RT-PCR of the TCR CDR3 employed the HTBI primer set. TCRdb called the multiplex PCR reads again in MiXCR, with one record for every CDR3 protein. The table lists about 350,000 distinct CDR3 sequences, approximately 14% of them singletons, with under 30% in the top ten. The sequencing sample was made of blood. These receptors came from a woman aged 30 to 39 with Graves' hyperthyroidism.

This clonotype was detected ten times or more. CDR3 amino acids: CASSDGTSGYNEQFF. The CDR3 nucleotides read TGTGCCAGCAGTGACGGGACTAGCGGCTACAATGAGCAGTTCTTC. The rearrangement links TRBV6-1 to TRBJ2-1; 11 bases agree with TRBD2. J was trimmed by 3 bases and V by 3 bases; bases with no gene match: 1. The CDR3 runs 15 residues. Germline values: CDR1 MNHNS, CDR2 SASEGT.

This clonotype was observed many times. The rearrangement joins TRBV19 to TRBJ2-1; TRBD2 might be the D (5 bases). The germline V and J ends were trimmed by 9 bases and 5 bases, with 20 bases remaining between them. Looked up from germline, CDR1 is LNHDA and CDR2 is SQIVND (reference sequence). This CDR3 spans 15 amino acids. CDR3 coding DNA: TGTGCCAGCGATATAGACGGCGGGCCCAACAATGAGCAGTTCTTC. Encoded protein: CASDIDGGPNNEQFF.

This clonotype occurred many times. The chain recombines TRBV7-8 with TRBJ2-7; maybe TRBD1 (6 bases). With 4 bases removed from V and 2 bases from J, the gap between germline ends came to 12 bases. Germline loops: CDR1 SGHVS, CDR2 FQNEAQ. This CDR3 contains 14 residues. CDR3 DNA sequence: TGTGCCAGCAGCTCACCAACAGGGACCTACGAGCAGTACTTC. Its protein is CASSSPTGTYEQYF.

This chain links TRBV3-1 with TRBJ1-1, with D uncertain. Germline V gene data show CDR1 as LGHDT and CDR2 as YNNKEL (reference sequence). The CDR3 contains 13 residues. The V end was cut by 2 bases, the J end by 0 bases, with 4 bases between. CDR3 bases: TGTGCCAGCAGCCAATACTTGAACACTGAAGCTTTCTTT. It encodes CASSQYLNTEAFF.

The gene calls are TRBV11-3 and TRBJ2-7; the D gene is possibly TRBD1 (6 bases). Between the trimmed V and J ends, which lost 0 bases and 2 bases, there was a span of 8 bases. CDR3 length: 14 residues. CDR1 and CDR2 from the germline V gene are SGHNT and YENEEA. The chain's CDR3 is CASSLDAGAYEQYF. Written as DNA, the CDR3 is TGTGCCAGCAGCTTAGATGCAGGGGCCTACGAGCAGTACTTC.

This clonotype was seen a handful of times. The chain's CDR3 is CSAREVMTYNEQFF. CDR3 sequence (DNA): TGCAGTGCTAGGGAGGTAATGACGTACAATGAGCAGTTCTTC. This chain connects TRBV20-1 to TRBJ2-1, with a tentative D call TRBD2 (5 bases). This CDR3 has 14 residues. V was pared by 3 bases and J by 4 bases, with 13 bases between. Germline CDR1 reads DFQATT; CDR2 reads SNEGSKA (reference sequence).